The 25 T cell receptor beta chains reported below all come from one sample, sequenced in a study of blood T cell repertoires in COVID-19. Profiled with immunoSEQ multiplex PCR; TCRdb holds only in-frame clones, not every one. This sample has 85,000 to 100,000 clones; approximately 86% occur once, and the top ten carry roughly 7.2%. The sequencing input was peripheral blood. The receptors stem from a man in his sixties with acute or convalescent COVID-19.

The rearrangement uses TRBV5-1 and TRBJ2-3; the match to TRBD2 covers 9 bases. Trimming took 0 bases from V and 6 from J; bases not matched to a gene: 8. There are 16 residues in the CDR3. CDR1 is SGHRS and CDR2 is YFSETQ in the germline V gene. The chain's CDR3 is CASSLAASGKGDTQYF. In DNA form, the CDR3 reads TGCGCCAGCAGCTTGGCAGCTAGCGGGAAAGGGGATACGCAGTATTTT.

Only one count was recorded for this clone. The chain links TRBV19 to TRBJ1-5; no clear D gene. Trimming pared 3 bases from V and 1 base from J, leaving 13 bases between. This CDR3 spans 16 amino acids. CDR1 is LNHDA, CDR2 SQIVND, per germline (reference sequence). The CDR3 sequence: CASSISAGFSNQPQHF. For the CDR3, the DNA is TGTGCCAGTAGTATTTCCGCGGGATTCAGCAATCAGCCCCAGCATTTT.

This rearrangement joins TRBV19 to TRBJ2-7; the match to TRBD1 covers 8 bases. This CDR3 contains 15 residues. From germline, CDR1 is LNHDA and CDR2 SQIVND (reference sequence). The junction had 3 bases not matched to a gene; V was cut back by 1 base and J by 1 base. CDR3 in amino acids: CASSIGQGASYEQYF. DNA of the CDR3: TGTGCCAGTAGTATAGGCCAGGGGGCTTCCTACGAGCAGTACTTC.

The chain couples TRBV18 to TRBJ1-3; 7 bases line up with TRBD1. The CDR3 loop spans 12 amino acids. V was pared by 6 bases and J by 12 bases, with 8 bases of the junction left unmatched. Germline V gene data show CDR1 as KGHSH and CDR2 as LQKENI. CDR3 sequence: CASSREDRSIYF. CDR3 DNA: TGTGCCAGCTCCCGTGAGGACAGGAGCATATATTTT.

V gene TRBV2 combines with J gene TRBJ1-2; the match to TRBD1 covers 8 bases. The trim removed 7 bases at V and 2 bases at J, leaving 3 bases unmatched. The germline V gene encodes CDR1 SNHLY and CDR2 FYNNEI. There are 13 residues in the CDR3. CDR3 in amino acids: CASTGTGNYGYTF. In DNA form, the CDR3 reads TGTGCCAGCACCGGGACAGGAAACTATGGCTACACCTTC.

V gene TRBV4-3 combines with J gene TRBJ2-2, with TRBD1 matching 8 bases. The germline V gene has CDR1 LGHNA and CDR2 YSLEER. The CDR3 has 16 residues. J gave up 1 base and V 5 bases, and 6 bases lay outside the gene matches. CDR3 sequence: CASSEPRGLNTGELFF. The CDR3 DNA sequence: TGCGCCAGCAGCGAGCCCAGGGGGCTGAACACCGGGGAGCTGTTTTTT.

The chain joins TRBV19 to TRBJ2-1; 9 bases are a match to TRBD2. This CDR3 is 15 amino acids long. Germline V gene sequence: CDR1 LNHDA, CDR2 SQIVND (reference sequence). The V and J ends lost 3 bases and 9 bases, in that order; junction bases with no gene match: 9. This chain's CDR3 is CASSIGRLAGTEQFF. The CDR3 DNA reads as TGTGCCAGTAGTATCGGGAGGCTAGCGGGGACTGAGCAGTTCTTC.

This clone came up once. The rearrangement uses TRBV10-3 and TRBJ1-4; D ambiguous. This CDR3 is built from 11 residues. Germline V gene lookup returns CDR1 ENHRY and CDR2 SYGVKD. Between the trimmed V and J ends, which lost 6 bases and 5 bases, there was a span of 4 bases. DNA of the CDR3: TGTGCCATCAGCTCCAATGAAAAACTGTTTTTT. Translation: CAISSNEKLFF.

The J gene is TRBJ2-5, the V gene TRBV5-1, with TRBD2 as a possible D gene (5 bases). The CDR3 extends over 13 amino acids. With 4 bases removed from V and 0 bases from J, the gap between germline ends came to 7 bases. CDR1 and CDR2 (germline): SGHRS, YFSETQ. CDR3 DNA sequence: TGCGCCAGCAGCGCGGGTTACCAAGAGACCCAGTACTTC. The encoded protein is CASSAGYQETQYF.

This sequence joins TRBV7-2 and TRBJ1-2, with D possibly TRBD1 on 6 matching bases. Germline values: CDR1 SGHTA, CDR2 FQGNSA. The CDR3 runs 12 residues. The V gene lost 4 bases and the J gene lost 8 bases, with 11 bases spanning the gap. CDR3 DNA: TGTGCCAGCAGCTCCCAGGGGCGCGGCTACACCTTC. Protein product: CASSSQGRGYTF.

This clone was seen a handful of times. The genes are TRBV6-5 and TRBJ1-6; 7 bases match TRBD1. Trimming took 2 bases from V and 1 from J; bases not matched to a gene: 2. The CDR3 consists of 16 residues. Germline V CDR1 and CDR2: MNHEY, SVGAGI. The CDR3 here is CASSYKTGSYNSPLHF. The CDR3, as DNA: TGTGCCAGCAGTTACAAGACAGGGTCCTATAATTCACCCCTCCACTTT.

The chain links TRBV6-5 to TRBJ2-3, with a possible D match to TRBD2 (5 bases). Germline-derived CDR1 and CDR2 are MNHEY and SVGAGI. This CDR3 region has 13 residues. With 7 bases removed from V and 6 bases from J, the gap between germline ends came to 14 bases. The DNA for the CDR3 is TGTGCCAGCAACCCCGCGGGTGCTGATACGCAGTATTTT. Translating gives CASNPAGADTQYF.

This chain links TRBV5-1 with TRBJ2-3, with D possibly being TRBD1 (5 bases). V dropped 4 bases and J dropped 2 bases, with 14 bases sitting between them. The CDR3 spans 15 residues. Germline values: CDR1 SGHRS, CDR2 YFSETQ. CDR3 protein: CASSLLTRDTDTQYF. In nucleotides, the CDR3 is TGCGCCAGCAGCCTACTCACCAGGGACACAGATACGCAGTATTTT.

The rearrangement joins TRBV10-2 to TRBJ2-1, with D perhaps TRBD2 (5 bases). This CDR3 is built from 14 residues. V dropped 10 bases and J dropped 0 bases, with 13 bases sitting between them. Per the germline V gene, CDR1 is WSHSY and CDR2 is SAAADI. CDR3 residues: CAIKPGVSYNEQFF. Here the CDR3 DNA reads TGCGCCATTAAGCCCGGGGTCTCCTACAATGAGCAGTTCTTC.

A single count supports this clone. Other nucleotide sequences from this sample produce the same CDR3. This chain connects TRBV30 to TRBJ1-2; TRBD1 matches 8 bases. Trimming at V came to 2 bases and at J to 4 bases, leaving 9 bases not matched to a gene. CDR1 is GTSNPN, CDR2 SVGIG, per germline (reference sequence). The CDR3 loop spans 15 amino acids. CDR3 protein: CAWSRDRGHGYGYTF. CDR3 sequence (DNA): TGTGCCTGGAGTCGTGACAGGGGCCATGGCTATGGCTACACCTTC. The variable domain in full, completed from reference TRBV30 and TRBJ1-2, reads SQTIHQWPATLVQPVGSPLSLECTVEGTSNPNLYWYRQAAGRGLQLLFYSVGIGQISSEVPQNLSASRPQDRQFILSSKKLLLSDSGFYLCAWSRDRGHGYGYTFGSGTRLTVV.

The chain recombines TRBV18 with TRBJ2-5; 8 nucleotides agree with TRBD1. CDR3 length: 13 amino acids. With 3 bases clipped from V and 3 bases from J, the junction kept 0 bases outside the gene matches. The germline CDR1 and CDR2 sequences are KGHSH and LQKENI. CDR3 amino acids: CASSPGQEETQYF. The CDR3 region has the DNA TGTGCCAGCTCACCGGGACAGGAAGAGACCCAGTACTTC.

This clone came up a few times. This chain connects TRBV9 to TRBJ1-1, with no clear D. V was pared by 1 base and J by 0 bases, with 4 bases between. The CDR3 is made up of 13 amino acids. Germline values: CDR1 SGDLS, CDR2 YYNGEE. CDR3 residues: CASSVRLNTEAFF. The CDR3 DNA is TGTGCCAGCAGCGTACGTCTGAACACTGAAGCTTTCTTT.

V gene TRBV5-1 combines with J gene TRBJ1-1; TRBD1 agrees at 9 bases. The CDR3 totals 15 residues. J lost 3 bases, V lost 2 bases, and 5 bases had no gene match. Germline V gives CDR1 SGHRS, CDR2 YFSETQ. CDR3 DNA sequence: TGCGCCAGCAGCTTCGGGACAGGGACTTACACTGAAGCTTTCTTT. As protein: CASSFGTGTYTEAFF. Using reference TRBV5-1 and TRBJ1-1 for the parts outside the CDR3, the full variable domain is KAGVTQTPRYLIKTRGQQVTLSCSPISGHRSVSWYQQTPGQGLQFLFEYFSETQRNKGNFPGRFSGRQFSNSRSEMNVSTLELGDSALYLCASSFGTGTYTEAFFGQGTRLTVV.

The CDR3 reads CASTGLGGEKLFF. For the CDR3, the DNA is TGTGCCAGCACCGGCCTCGGAGGAGAAAAACTGTTTTTT. V gene TRBV2 combines with J gene TRBJ1-4; D gene unclear. The V and J ends lost 7 bases and 8 bases respectively, with 14 bases between them. This CDR3 is built from 13 residues. The germline CDR1 and CDR2 sequences are SNHLY and FYNNEI. Full variable domain (remainder filled in from reference TRBV2 and TRBJ1-4): EPEVTQTPSHQVTQMGQEVILRCVPISNHLYFYWYRQILGQKVEFLVSFYNNEISEKSEIFDDQFSVERPDGSNFTLKIRSTKLEDSAMYFCASTGLGGEKLFFGSGTQLSVL.

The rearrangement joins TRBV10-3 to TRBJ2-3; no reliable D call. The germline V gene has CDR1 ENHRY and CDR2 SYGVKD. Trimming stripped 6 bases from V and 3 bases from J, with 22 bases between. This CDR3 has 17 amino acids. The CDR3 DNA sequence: TGTGCCATCAGCGAATTTCCGGGTGTGAGGTCGACAGATACGCAGTATTTT. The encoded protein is CAISEFPGVRSTDTQYF.

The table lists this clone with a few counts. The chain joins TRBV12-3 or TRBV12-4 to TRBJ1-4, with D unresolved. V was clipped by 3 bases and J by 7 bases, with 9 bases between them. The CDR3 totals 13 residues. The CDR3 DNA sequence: TGTGCCAGCAGTTTCGGTCGCCTTGAAAAACTGTTTTTT. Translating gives CASSFGRLEKLFF.

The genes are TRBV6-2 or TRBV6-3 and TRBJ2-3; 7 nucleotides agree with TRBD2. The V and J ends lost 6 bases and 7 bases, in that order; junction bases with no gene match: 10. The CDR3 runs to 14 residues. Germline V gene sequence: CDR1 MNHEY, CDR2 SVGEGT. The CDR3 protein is CASSAGDRVHTQYF. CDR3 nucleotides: TGTGCCAGCAGCGCGGGGGACCGGGTACATACGCAGTATTTT.

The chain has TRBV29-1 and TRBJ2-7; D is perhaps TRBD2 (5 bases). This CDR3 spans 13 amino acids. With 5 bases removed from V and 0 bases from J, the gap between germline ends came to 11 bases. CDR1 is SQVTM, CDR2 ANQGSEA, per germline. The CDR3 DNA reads TGCAGCGTTAGGGTGACTACCTCCTACGAGCAGTACTTC. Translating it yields CSVRVTTSYEQYF.

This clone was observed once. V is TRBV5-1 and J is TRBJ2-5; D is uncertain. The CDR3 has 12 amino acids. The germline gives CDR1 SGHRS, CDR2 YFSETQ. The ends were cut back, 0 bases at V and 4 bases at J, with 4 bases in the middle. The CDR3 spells CASSLAGETQYF. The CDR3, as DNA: TGCGCCAGCAGCTTGGCCGGAGAGACCCAGTACTTC.

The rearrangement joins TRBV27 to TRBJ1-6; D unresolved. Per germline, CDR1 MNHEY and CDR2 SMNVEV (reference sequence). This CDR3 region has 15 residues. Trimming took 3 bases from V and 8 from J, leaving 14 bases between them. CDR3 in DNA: TGTGCCAGCAGTTTGAAGGCGGCCTTTGATTCACCCCTCCACTTT. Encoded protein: CASSLKAAFDSPLHF.